Each of the 7 T cell receptor beta chains below was sequenced from the same sample in a study of shared clonotypes between healthy human individuals. Measured with immunoSEQ multiplex PCR; TCRdb has only the in-frame clones, and not every one. The sample consists of some 1 million clones, under 80% of them appearing once. Sequencing input: memory CD4+ T cells sorted from blood. The subset: CD45RA-negative fraction. The receptors stem from a man aged 18 to 35 in good health.

The chain couples TRBV28 to TRBJ2-5; D might be TRBD2 (6 bases). There are 13 residues in the CDR3. Germline CDR1 and CDR2: MDHEN and SYDVKM. V was shortened by 3 bases and J by 4 bases, with 9 bases between the two germline ends. CDR3 in DNA: TGTGCCAGCAGTTTTGCCGGGGGAGAGACCCAGTACTTC. Its translation is CASSFAGGETQYF.

The rearrangement uses TRBV7-8 and TRBJ1-3, with D perhaps matching TRBD1 (5 bases). V dropped 1 base and J dropped 0 bases, with 10 bases sitting between them. There are 16 residues in the CDR3. Germline assignment: CDR1 SGHVS and CDR2 FQNEAQ. The CDR3 DNA reads as TGTGCCAGCAGCTTAGGGGACCGTCGCTCTGGAAACACCATATATTTT. Amino acid sequence: CASSLGDRRSGNTIYF.

The CDR3 nucleotides read TGCGCCAGCAGCTTGACAGCCACCCTACTCAATGAGCAGTTCTTC. It translates to CASSLTATLLNEQFF. The chain employs TRBV5-1 and TRBJ2-1; D is undetermined. The CDR3 extends over 15 amino acids. The germline V and J ends were trimmed by 1 base and 6 bases, with 14 bases remaining between them. CDR1 and CDR2 (germline): SGHRS, YFSETQ.

Concerning this clone: Other DNA sequences in the sample encode the same CDR3. The chain recombines TRBV14 with TRBJ2-7, with a weak D call TRBD1 (6 bases). This CDR3 has 13 residues. Germline CDR1 reads SGHDN; CDR2 reads FVKESK. Deletions cut 0 bases from V and 3 bases from J, with 6 bases between. This CDR3 reads CASSQDRGYEQYF. CDR3 nucleotides: TGTGCCAGCAGCCAAGACAGGGGCTACGAGCAGTACTTC.

In the case of this clone: The sample contains more than one DNA sequence encoding this CDR3. The chain uses TRBV2 and TRBJ1-2; tentatively, D is TRBD1 (5 bases). The CDR3 is 14 residues long. Germline lookup yields CDR1 SNHLY and CDR2 FYNNEI. The V end lost 2 bases, the J end lost 2 bases, and 9 bases lay between the germline ends. CDR3 coding DNA: TGTGCCAGCAGTGAACAGGGCGGAAACTATGGCTACACCTTC. It codes for CASSEQGGNYGYTF.

J is TRBJ1-6 and V is TRBV5-4; D call uncertain. V lost 1 base, J lost 7 bases, and 9 bases lay in between. Germline CDR1 SGHNT, CDR2 YYREEE (reference sequence). The length of the CDR3 is 14 residues. CDR3 coding DNA: TGTGCCAGCAGCTTGAACGGCTGGAATTCACCCCTCCACTTT. This gives the protein CASSLNGWNSPLHF.

In this sample, this clone turned up many times. Other DNA sequences of this sample code for an identical CDR3. This chain joins TRBV19 and TRBJ2-7, with 11 bases identical to TRBD1. Unmatched junction bases numbered 3, after V lost 3 bases and J lost 2 bases. The germline V gene encodes CDR1 LNHDA and CDR2 SQIVND (reference sequence). This CDR3 has 15 amino acids. The CDR3 DNA is TGTGCCAGTAGTATCGGGGGACAGGGGGCCTACGAGCAGTACTTC. Residues: CASSIGGQGAYEQYF.